This entry lists 4 T cell receptor beta chains sequenced from one sample in a study of blood T cells in healthy people across ages (dated by TCRdb to 2013 to 2016). Receptor amplification or capture employed 5' RACE. Sequencing was performed on an Illumina HiSeq 2500. A second PCR of about 7 to 12 cycles was performed with a sample-barcoded 5' primer and a J-beta primer mix. TCRdb redid the processing of the public reads, applying fastp at Q25 and MiXCR, and retained in-frame beta chains. Records with the same CDR3 protein are collapsed into one entry carrying the most frequent genes and DNA. For this sample there are 750,000 to 950,000 distinct CDR3 sequences; approximately 32% appear just once. Jointly, the top ten make up roughly 10% of the sample. These data also formed part of another study, on T cells of mothers and their children.

Sequenced input: blood. The receptors derive from a woman aged 35 to 49 in good health.

This chain connects TRBV6-2 or TRBV6-3 to TRBJ1-2; D is unclear. CDR1 is MNHEY, CDR2 SVGEGT, per germline. V gave up 2 bases and J gave up 4 bases, with 20 bases separating them. The CDR3 spans 17 residues. The CDR3 here is CASSYPLLWQASYGYTF. CDR3 DNA sequence: TGTGCCAGCAGTTACCCACTTCTCTGGCAGGCGTCCTATGGCTACACCTTC.

This clonotype came up many times. This rearrangement joins TRBV5-1 to TRBJ2-1; 13 bases match TRBD2. Germline values: CDR1 SGHRS, CDR2 YFSETQ. Germline trimming cut 3 bases from V and 4 bases from J; bases unmatched to any gene: 4. The CDR3 is 16 amino acids. Written as DNA, the CDR3 is TGCGCCAGCAGCTGGGGACTAGCGGGGTCTTACAATGAGCAGTTCTTC. This sequence encodes CASSWGLAGSYNEQFF.

DNA for the CDR3: TGTGCCAGCAGCTTTGTACTCACCGGGGAGCTGTTTTTT. Translating it yields CASSFVLTGELFF. The chain carries TRBV7-6 and TRBJ2-2; D gene ambiguous. V lost 3 bases and J 4 bases, leaving 6 bases between the germline ends. Germline CDR1 SGHVS, CDR2 FNYEAQ. The CDR3 contains 13 residues.

This clonotype showed up many times. The chain links TRBV20-1 to TRBJ2-3; TRBD1 might be the D (6 bases). The CDR3 is 16 amino acids. Germline CDR1 reads DFQATT; CDR2 reads SNEGSKA (reference sequence). Trimming left V 3 bases short and J 0 bases short, with 16 bases between. The CDR3 DNA reads as TGCAGTGCTAGCCTTCCCTACAGGGCTAGCACAGATACGCAGTATTTT. The encoded protein is CSASLPYRASTDTQYF.